The clone carrying this T cell receptor beta chain was picked up a small number of times. This entry belongs to a study of response to subunit inactivated influenza vaccine. TCRdb recomputed calls from the RT-PCR reads with MiXCR, one row per CDR3 protein. The sample lists just under 550,000 distinct CDR3 sequences; around 21% were seen once. The CDR3 contains 14 residues. V lost 6 bases, J lost 5 bases, and 10 bases stayed unmatched. This same sample was also part of a study on T cells expressing NK-cell markers. Per that study: TCR beta cDNA was made by 5'RACE template switching with UMIs. Dominant NKG2C+ clonotypes in roughly 6 donors made up about 1.0-7.0% of CD8+ T cells.

The V and J genes are TRBV12-3 or TRBV12-4 and TRBJ2-7, with 7 bases lining up with TRBD2. The origin of this receptor is a man in his fifties who received an inactivated influenza vaccine. The starting material was CD4+ T cells sorted from PBMCs, obtained roughly 13 days after vaccination. The CDR3 region is CASSKRGGVHEQYF. CDR3 bases: TGTGCCAGCAGCAAGCGGGGAGGGGTCCACGAGCAGTACTTC.